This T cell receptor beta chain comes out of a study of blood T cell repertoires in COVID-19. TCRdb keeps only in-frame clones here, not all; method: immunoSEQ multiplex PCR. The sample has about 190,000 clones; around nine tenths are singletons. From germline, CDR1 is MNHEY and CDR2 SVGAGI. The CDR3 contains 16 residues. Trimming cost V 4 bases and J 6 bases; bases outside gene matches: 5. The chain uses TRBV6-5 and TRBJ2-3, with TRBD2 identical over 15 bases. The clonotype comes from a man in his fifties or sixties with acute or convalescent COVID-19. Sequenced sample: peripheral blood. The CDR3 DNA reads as TGTGCCAGCAGTTTGGGACTAGCGGGGGGAGGGGATACGCAGTATTTT. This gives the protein CASSLGLAGGGDTQYF.